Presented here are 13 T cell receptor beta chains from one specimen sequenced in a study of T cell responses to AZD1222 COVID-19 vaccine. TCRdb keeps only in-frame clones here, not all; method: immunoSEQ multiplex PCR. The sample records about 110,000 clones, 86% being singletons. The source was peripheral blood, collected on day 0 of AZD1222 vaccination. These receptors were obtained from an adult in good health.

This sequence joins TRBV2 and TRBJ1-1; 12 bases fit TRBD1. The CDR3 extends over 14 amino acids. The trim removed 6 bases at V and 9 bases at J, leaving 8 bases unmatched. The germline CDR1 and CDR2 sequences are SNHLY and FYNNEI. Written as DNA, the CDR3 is TGTGCCAGCAGAGCAGGGACAGGGGGCTCCCAAGCTTTCTTT. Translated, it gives CASRAGTGGSQAFF.

The CDR3 reads CASSLGQGRAFF. Here the CDR3 DNA reads TGTGCCAGCAGCTTGGGGCAGGGCAGAGCTTTCTTT. J is TRBJ1-1 and V is TRBV11-2; the D gene is possibly TRBD1 (5 bases). Trimming took 3 bases from V and 10 from J, leaving 12 bases between them. This CDR3 contains 12 residues. Germline CDR1 is SGHAT and CDR2 is FQNNGV.

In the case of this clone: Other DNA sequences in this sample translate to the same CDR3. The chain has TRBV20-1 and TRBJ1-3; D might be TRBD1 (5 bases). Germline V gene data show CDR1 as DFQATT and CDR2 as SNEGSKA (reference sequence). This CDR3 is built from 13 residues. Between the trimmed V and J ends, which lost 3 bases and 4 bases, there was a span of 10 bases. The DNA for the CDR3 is TGCAGTGCTAGTCAGGGAGCAGGAAACACCATATATTTT. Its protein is CSASQGAGNTIYF.

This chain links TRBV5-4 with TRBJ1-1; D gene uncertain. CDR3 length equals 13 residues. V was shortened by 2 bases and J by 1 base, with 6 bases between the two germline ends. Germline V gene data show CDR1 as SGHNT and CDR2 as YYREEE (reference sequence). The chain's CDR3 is CASSLSWNTEAFF. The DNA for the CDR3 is TGTGCCAGCAGCTTATCGTGGAACACTGAAGCTTTCTTT.

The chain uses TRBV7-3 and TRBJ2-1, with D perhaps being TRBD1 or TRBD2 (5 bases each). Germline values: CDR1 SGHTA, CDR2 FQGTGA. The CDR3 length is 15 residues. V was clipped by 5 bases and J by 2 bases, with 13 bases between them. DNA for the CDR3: TGTGCCAGCAGCCCCTCCCCGGGACCCTACAATGAGCAGTTCTTC. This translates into CASSPSPGPYNEQFF.

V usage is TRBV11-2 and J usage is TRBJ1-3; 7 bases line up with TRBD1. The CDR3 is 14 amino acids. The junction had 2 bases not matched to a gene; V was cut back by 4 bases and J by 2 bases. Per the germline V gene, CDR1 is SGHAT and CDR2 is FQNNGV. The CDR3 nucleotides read TGTGCCAGCAGCTCGGGACAGCCTGGAAACACCATATATTTT. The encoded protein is CASSSGQPGNTIYF.

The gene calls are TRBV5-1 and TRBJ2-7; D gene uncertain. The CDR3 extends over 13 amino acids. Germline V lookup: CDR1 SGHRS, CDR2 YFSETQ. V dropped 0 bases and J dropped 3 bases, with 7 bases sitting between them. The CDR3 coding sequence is TGCGCCAGCAGCTTGGGCAGTGGCTACGAGCAGTACTTC. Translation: CASSLGSGYEQYF. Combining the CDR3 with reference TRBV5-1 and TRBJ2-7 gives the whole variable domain KAGVTQTPRYLIKTRGQQVTLSCSPISGHRSVSWYQQTPGQGLQFLFEYFSETQRNKGNFPGRFSGRQFSNSRSEMNVSTLELGDSALYLCASSLGSGYEQYFGPGTRLTVT.

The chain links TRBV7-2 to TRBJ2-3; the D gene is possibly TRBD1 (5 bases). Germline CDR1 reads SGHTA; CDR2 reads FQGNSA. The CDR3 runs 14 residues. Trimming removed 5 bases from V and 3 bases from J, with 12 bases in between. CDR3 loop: CASSPRRVTDTQYF. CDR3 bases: TGTGCCAGCAGCCCTCGCAGGGTAACAGATACGCAGTATTTT.

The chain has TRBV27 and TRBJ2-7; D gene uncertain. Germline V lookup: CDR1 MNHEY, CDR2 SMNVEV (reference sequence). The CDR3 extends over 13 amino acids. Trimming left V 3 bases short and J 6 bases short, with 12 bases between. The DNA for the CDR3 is TGTGCCAGCAGTTTCCAAGGTTCGGTCGAGCAGTACTTC. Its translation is CASSFQGSVEQYF.

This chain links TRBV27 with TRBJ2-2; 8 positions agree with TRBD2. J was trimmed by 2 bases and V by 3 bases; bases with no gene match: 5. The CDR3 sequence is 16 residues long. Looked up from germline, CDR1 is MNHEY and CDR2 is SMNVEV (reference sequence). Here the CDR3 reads CASSLFGGDNTGELFF. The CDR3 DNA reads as TGTGCCAGCAGTTTGTTCGGGGGGGACAACACCGGGGAGCTGTTTTTT.

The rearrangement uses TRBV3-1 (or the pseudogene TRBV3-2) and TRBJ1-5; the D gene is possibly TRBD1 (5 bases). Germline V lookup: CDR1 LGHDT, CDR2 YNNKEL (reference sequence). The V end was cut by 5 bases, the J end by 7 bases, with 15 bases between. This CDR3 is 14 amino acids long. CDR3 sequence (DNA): TGTGCCAGCAGCTTGGGCCCCGAGGGGCAGCCCCAGCATTTT. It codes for CASSLGPEGQPQHF.

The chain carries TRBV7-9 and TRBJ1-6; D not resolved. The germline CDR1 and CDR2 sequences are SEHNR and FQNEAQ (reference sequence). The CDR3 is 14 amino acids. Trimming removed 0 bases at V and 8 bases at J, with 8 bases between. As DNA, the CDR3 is TGTGCCAGCAGCTTAGCGGGGAGGGATTCACCCCTCCACTTT. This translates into CASSLAGRDSPLHF.

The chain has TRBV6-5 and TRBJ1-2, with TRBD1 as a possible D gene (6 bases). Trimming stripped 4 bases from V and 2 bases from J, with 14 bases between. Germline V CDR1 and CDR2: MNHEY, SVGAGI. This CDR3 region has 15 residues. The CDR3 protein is CASSFPMGANYGYTF. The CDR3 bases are TGTGCCAGCAGTTTCCCAATGGGGGCAAACTATGGCTACACCTTC.